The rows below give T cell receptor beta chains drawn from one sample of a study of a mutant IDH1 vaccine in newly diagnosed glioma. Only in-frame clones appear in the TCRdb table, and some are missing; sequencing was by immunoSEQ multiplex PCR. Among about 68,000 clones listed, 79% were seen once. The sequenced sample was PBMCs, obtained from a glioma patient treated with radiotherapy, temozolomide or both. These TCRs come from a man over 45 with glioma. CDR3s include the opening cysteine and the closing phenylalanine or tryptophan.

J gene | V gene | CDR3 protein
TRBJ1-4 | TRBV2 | CASRGQGEKLFF
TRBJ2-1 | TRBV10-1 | CASSESGRKSNEQFF
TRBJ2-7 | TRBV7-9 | CASSSHYEQYF
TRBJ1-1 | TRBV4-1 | CASRLIGNTEAFF
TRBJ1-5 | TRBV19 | CASRINRGNQPQHF
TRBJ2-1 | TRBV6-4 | CASSVAGGSYNEQFF
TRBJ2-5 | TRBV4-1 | CASSQLPQETQYF
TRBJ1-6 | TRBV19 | CASSYPPGRGNSPLHF
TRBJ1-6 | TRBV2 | CASLSQNNSPLHF
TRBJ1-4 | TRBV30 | CAWSSQAGSEKLFF
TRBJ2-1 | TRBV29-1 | CSLLGVGQGYMFF
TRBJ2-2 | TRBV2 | CASSLEGAGELFF
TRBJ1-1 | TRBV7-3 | CASGMGGSEAFF
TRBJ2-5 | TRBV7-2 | CASSYFRGLGETQYF
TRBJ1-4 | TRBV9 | CASSALALGREEKLFF
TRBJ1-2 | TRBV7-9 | CASSLNSVYGYTF
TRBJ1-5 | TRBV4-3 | CASSQGNNQPQHF
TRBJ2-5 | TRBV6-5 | CASSYQRLNKTQYF
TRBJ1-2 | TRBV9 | CASSGGTDNGDGYTF
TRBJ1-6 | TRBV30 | CAWSLGTGNSPLHF
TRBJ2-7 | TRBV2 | CASSEGRTGEQYF
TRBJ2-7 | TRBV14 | CASSRAGGSYEQYF
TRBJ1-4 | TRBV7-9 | CASSLEGTTNEKLFF